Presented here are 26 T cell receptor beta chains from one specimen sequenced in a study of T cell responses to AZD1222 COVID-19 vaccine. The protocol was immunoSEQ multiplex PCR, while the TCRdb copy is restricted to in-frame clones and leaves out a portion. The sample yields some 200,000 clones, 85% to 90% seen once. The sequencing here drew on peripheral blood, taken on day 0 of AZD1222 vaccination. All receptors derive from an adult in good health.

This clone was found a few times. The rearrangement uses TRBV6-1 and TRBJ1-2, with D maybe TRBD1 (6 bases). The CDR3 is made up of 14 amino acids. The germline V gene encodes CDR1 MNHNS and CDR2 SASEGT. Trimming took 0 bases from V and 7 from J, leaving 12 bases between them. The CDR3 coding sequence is TGTGCCAGCAGTGAAGCGTGGGGGCTTAGTGGCTACACCTTC. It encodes CASSEAWGLSGYTF.

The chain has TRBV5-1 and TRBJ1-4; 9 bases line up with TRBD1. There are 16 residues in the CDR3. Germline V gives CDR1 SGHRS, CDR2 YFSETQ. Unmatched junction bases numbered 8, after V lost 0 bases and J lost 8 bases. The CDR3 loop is CASSLDKQGAWEKLFF. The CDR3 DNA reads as TGCGCCAGCAGCTTGGATAAACAGGGGGCATGGGAAAAACTGTTTTTT.

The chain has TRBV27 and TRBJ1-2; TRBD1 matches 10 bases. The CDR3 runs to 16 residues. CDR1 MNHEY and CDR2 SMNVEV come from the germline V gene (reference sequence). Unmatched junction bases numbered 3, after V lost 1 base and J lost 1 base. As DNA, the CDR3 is TGTGCCAGCAGTTTATTCGGGGACAGGGGTAACTATGGCTACACCTTC. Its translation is CASSLFGDRGNYGYTF.

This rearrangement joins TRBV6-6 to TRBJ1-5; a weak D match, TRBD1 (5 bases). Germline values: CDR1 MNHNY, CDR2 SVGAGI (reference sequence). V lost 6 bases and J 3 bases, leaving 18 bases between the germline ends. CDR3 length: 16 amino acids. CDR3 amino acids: CASSLEAGVYNQPQHF. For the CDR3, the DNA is TGTGCCAGCAGCCTGGAAGCGGGGGTCTACAATCAGCCCCAGCATTTT.

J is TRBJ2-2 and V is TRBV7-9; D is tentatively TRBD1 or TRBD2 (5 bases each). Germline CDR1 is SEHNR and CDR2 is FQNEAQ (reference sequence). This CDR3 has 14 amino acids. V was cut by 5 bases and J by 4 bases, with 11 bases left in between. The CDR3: CASSREGRTGELFF. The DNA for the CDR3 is TGTGCCAGCAGCAGAGAGGGGCGCACCGGGGAGCTGTTTTTT.

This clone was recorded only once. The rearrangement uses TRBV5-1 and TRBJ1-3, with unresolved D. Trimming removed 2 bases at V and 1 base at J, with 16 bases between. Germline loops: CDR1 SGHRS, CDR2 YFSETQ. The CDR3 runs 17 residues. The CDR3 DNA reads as TGCGCCAGCAGCTTCGGCGGGCTCCAAGGGTCTGGAAACACCATATATTTT. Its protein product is CASSFGGLQGSGNTIYF.

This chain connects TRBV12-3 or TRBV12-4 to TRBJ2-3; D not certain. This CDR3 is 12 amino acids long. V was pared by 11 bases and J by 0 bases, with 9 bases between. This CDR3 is CAGGSSTDTQYF. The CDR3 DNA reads TGTGCCGGTGGATCTAGCACAGATACGCAGTATTTT.

CDR3 in amino acids: CASSEYIGVNGYTF. CDR3 in DNA: TGTGCCAGCAGTGAATATATAGGGGTCAATGGCTACACCTTC. V is TRBV25-1 and J is TRBJ1-2, with D maybe TRBD1 (5 bases). From germline, CDR1 is MGHDK and CDR2 SYGVNS. V was trimmed by 0 bases and J by 6 bases, leaving 11 bases between them. The CDR3 extends over 14 amino acids.

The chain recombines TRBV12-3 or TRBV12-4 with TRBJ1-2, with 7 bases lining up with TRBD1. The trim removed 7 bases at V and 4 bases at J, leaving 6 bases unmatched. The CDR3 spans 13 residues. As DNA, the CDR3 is TGTGCCAGCACCTTAGGGGGCAGCTATGGCTACACCTTC. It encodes CASTLGGSYGYTF.

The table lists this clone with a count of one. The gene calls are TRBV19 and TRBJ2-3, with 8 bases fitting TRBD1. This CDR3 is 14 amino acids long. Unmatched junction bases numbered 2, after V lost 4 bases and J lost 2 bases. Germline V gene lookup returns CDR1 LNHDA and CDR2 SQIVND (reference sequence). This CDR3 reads CASSTDRDTDTQYF. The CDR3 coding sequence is TGTGCCAGTAGTACGGACAGGGACACAGATACGCAGTATTTT.

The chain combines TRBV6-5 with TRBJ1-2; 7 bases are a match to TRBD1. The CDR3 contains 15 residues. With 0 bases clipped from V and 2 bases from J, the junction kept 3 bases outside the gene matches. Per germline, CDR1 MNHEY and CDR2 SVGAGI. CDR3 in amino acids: CASSYSMGQNYGYTF. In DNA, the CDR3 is TGTGCCAGCAGTTACTCGATGGGACAGAACTATGGCTACACCTTC.

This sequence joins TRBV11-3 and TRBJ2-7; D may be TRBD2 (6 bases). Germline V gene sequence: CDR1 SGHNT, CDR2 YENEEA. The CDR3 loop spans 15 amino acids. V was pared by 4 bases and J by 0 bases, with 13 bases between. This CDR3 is CASSYSAGSSYEQYF. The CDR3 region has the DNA TGTGCCAGCAGCTATTCGGCCGGGAGCTCCTACGAGCAGTACTTC.

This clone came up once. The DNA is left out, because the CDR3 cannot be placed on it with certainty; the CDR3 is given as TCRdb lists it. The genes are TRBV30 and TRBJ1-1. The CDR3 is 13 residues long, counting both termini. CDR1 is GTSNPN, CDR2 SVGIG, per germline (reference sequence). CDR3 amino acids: CAWNYVGPGEAFF.

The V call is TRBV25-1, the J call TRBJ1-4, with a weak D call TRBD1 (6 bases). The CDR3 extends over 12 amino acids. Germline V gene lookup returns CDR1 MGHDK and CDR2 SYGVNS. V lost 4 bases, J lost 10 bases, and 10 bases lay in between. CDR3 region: CASSGETGKLFF. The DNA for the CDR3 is TGTGCCAGCAGTGGGGAGACAGGAAAACTGTTTTTT.

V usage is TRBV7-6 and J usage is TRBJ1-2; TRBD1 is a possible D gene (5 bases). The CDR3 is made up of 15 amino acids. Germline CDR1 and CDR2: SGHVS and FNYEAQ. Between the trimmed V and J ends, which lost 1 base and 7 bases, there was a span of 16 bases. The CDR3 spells CASSLDLGDGAGYTF. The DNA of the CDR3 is TGTGCCAGCAGCTTAGACCTGGGGGATGGGGCTGGCTACACCTTC.

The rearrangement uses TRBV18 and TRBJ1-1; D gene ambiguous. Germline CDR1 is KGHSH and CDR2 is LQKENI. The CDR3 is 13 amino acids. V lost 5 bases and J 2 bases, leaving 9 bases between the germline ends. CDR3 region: CASSSDSNTEAFF. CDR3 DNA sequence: TGTGCCAGCTCATCGGACTCAAACACTGAAGCTTTCTTT.

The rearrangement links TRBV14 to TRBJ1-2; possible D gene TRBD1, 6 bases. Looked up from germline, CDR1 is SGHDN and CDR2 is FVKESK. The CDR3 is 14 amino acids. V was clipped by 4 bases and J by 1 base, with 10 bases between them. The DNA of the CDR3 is TGTGCCAGCAGCCCGGGGACATTTAACTATGGCTACACCTTC. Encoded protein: CASSPGTFNYGYTF.

This CDR3 is CASTGIARTGELFF. CDR3 coding DNA: TGTGCCAGCACCGGGATAGCCCGAACCGGGGAGCTGTTTTTT. This chain joins TRBV2 and TRBJ2-2; the D gene is possibly TRBD2 (5 bases). V lost 7 bases, J lost 5 bases, and 14 bases lay in between. This CDR3 contains 14 residues. Germline V gene lookup returns CDR1 SNHLY and CDR2 FYNNEI.

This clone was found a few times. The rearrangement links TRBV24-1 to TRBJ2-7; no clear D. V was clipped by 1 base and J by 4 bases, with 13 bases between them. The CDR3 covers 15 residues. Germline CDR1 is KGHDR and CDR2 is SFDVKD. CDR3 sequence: CATSDFTENGYEQYF. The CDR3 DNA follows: TGTGCCACCAGTGATTTCACAGAAAATGGATACGAGCAGTACTTC.

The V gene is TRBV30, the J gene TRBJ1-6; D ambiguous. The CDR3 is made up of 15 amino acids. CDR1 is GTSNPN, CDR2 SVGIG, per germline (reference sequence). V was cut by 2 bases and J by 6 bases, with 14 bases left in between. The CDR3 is CAWSLQSIGNSPLHF. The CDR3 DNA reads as TGTGCCTGGAGTTTACAGTCTATAGGTAATTCACCCCTCCACTTT.

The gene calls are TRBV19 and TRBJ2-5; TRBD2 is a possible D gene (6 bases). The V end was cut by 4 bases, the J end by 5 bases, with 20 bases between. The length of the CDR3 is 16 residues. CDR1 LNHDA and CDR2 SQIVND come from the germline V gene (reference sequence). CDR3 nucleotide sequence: TGTGCCAGTAGTACTCGCGGGATCAGAGGAGGGGAGACCCAGTACTTC. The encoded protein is CASSTRGIRGGETQYF. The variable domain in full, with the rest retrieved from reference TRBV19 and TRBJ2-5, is DGGITQSPKYLFRKEGQNVTLSCEQNLNHDAMYWYRQDPGQGLRLIYYSQIVNDFQKGDIAEGYSVSREKKESFPLTVTSAQKNPTAFYLCASSTRGIRGGETQYFGPGTRLLVL.

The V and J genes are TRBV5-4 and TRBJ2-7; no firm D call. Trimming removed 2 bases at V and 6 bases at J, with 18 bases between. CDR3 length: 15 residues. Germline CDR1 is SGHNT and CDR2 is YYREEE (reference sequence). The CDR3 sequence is CASSLFSSPRLEQYF. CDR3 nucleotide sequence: TGTGCCAGCAGCTTATTCAGTAGCCCTAGACTCGAGCAGTACTTC.

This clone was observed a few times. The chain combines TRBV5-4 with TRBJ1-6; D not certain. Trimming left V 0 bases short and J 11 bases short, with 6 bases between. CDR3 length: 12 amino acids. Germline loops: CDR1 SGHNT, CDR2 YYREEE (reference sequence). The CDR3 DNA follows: TGTGCCAGCAGCTTGGAGAGGGCACCCCTCCACTTT. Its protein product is CASSLERAPLHF.

The CDR3 region is CASSGGTGFYEQYF. The CDR3 DNA follows: TGCGCCAGCAGTGGGGGGACAGGGTTCTACGAGCAGTACTTC. The chain couples TRBV10-1 to TRBJ2-7, with 9 bases fitting TRBD1. Germline V gene sequence: CDR1 WNHNN, CDR2 SYGVQD (reference sequence). V lost 4 bases to trimming and J lost 3 bases; unmatched junction nucleotides: 4. The CDR3 sequence is 14 residues long.

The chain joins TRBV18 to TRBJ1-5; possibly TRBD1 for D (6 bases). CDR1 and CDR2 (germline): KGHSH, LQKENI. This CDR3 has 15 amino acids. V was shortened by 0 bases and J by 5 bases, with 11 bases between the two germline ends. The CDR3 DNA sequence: TGTGCCAGCTCACCACCTAACAGGGCCGATCAGCCCCAGCATTTT. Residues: CASSPPNRADQPQHF.

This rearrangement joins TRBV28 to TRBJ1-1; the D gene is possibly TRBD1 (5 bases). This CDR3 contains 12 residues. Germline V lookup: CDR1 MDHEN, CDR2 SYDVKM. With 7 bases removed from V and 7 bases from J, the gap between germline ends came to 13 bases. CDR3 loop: CASIGVFGEAFF. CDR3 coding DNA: TGTGCCAGCATAGGGGTCTTTGGTGAAGCTTTCTTT.